This T cell receptor (beta chain) stems from a study of shared clonotypes between healthy human individuals. The protocol was immunoSEQ multiplex PCR, while the TCRdb copy is restricted to in-frame clones and leaves out a portion. The data show about 1.9 million clones, approximately 92% seen once. Positive CCR7 selection of CD45RO-negative cells yielded the naive CD8 cells, and terminally differentiated effector memory CD45RA+ cells were excluded. Recent vaccinations or acute infections were absent in the healthy HIV-negative adult donors. CDR3 length equals 15 residues. The V gene lost 1 base and the J gene lost 1 base, with 7 bases spanning the gap. Per germline, CDR1 SEHNR and CDR2 FQNEAQ (reference sequence).

The sequenced sample consisted of naive CD8+ T cells from PBMCs. This receptor was taken from a man aged 18 to 29 in good health. Some clones in this sample may be carry-over from other donors' samples. V gene TRBV7-9 combines with J gene TRBJ2-2; D unresolved. Here the CDR3 reads CASSLDAQNTGELFF. The CDR3 DNA is TGTGCCAGCAGCTTAGACGCTCAGAACACCGGGGAGCTGTTTTTT.